The 24 T cell receptor beta chains reported below all come from one sample, sequenced in a study of T cell changes during pregnancy in multiple sclerosis. The assay was immunoSEQ multiplex PCR, and TCRdb's table has in-frame clones only and misses some. The sample contains approximately 21,000 clones, around four fifths of which appear only once. Sample: CD8+ T cells from peripheral blood mononuclear cells, taken in the first trimester of pregnancy. These receptors originate from a female donor in good health, enrolled as a control in a pregnancy study.

The CDR3 spells CASSLRLAGGVGDTQYF. In DNA, the CDR3 is TGTGCCAGTAGTCTCCGACTAGCGGGAGGGGTGGGAGATACGCAGTATTTT. This chain joins TRBV19 and TRBJ2-3; 14 positions match TRBD2. The junction had 9 bases not matched to a gene; V was cut back by 5 bases and J by 5 bases. The CDR3 consists of 17 residues. Per germline, CDR1 LNHDA and CDR2 SQIVND (reference sequence).

The rearrangement links TRBV6-4 to TRBJ1-6; TRBD1 is a possible D gene (5 bases). This CDR3 has 15 residues. V gave up 0 bases and J gave up 9 bases, with 12 bases separating them. Germline assignment: CDR1 MRHNA and CDR2 SNTAGT. The CDR3 DNA sequence: TGTGCCAGCAGTGACTCCAGGGATCGGGCTTCACCCCTCCACTTT. Protein product: CASSDSRDRASPLHF.

The genes are TRBV9 and TRBJ1-3, with 8 bases fitting TRBD1. The CDR3 loop spans 14 amino acids. The germline CDR1 and CDR2 sequences are SGDLS and YYNGEE. After removal of 1 base from V and 4 bases from J, the junction contained 1 base not matched to a gene. The CDR3 region has the DNA TGTGCCAGCAGCGTAAGGGACAGGGGAAACACCATATATTTT. Amino acids: CASSVRDRGNTIYF.

The V call is TRBV15, the J call TRBJ2-3; 7 bases align to TRBD2. After removal of 0 bases from V and 2 bases from J, the junction contained 8 bases not matched to a gene. The length of the CDR3 is 17 residues. Germline-derived CDR1 and CDR2 are LNHNV and YYDKDF (reference sequence). CDR3 sequence: CATSRDWGGGSTDTQYF. CDR3 sequence (DNA): TGTGCCACCAGCAGAGATTGGGGCGGGGGATCCACAGATACGCAGTATTTT.

This chain uses TRBV5-6 with TRBJ2-1; TRBD2 matches 7 bases. CDR3 length: 16 residues. The germline V gene encodes CDR1 SGHDT and CDR2 YYEEEE. V lost 4 bases, J lost 0 bases, and 7 bases stayed unmatched. The CDR3 DNA reads as TGTGCCAGCAGCCAACTAGCGCTCGGCTCCTACAATGAGCAGTTCTTC. Encoded protein: CASSQLALGSYNEQFF.

The sample holds a few counts of this clone. V and J are TRBV7-2 and TRBJ1-1, with D maybe TRBD1 (6 bases). The CDR3 runs 14 residues. CDR1 SGHTA and CDR2 FQGNSA come from the germline V gene. V gave up 2 bases and J gave up 1 base, with 8 bases separating them. The chain's CDR3 is CASSLYRENTEAFF. CDR3 sequence (DNA): TGTGCCAGCAGCTTATACAGGGAGAACACTGAAGCTTTCTTT.

The chain joins TRBV12-5 to TRBJ2-7, with unresolved D. Trimming left V 2 bases short and J 6 bases short, with 14 bases between. Looked up from germline, CDR1 is LGHNT and CDR2 is FRNRAP. This CDR3 has 14 amino acids. CDR3 nucleotides: TGTGCTAGTGGTTTGCTCTCGGCTGGCGGCGAGCAGTACTTC. Translating gives CASGLLSAGGEQYF.

J is TRBJ2-3 and V is TRBV25-1; no clear D gene. Germline V gene data show CDR1 as MGHDK and CDR2 as SYGVNS. This CDR3 has 12 amino acids. The ends were cut back, 2 bases at V and 5 bases at J, with 5 bases in the middle. For the CDR3, the DNA is TGTGCCAGCAGTGAAGTTAGAGATACGCAGTATTTT. This codes for CASSEVRDTQYF.

V gene TRBV30 combines with J gene TRBJ2-2, with D uncertain. Germline-derived CDR1 and CDR2 are GTSNPN and SVGIG (reference sequence). V shed 0 bases and J shed 3 bases, with 8 bases lying between them. CDR3 length equals 14 residues. For the CDR3, the DNA is TGTGCCTGGAGTGTGGAACTATACACCGGGGAGCTGTTTTTT. Translated, it gives CAWSVELYTGELFF.

The V and J genes are TRBV7-9 and TRBJ2-5; 11 bases map to TRBD2. Germline values: CDR1 SEHNR, CDR2 FQNEAQ (reference sequence). Germline trimming cut 5 bases from V and 3 bases from J; bases unmatched to any gene: 8. This CDR3 region has 16 residues. CDR3 residues: CASSTWTSGREETQYF. The CDR3 DNA reads TGTGCCAGCAGCACCTGGACTAGCGGGCGAGAAGAGACCCAGTACTTC.

The chain recombines TRBV5-6 with TRBJ2-5; 8 bases are a match to TRBD2. The CDR3 consists of 14 residues. Trimming took 4 bases from V and 1 from J; bases not matched to a gene: 3. Germline V gene data show CDR1 as SGHDT and CDR2 as YYEEEE. CDR3 in DNA: TGTGCCAGCAGCCCACGGGAGGGCCAAGAGACCCAGTACTTC. Its protein product is CASSPREGQETQYF.

The rearrangement uses TRBV9 and TRBJ1-1; 10 bases line up with TRBD1. Germline loops: CDR1 SGDLS, CDR2 YYNGEE. J gave up 1 base and V 4 bases, and 4 bases lay outside the gene matches. This CDR3 has 15 amino acids. The CDR3 bases are TGTGCCAGCAGCTCCCGGACAGGGGGGAACACTGAAGCTTTCTTT. Encoded protein: CASSSRTGGNTEAFF.

The rearrangement links TRBV13 to TRBJ2-6; no firm D call. Germline assignment: CDR1 PRHDT and CDR2 FYEKMQ (reference sequence). The CDR3 is 13 residues long. V lost 5 bases and J lost 6, with 8 bases in between. CDR3 sequence: CASSPSEANVLTF. Here the CDR3 DNA reads TGTGCCAGCAGCCCTTCAGAGGCCAACGTCCTGACTTTC.

The genes are TRBV7-9 and TRBJ2-1, with TRBD1 as a possible D gene (5 bases). The CDR3 is 11 residues long. Germline CDR1 is SEHNR and CDR2 is FQNEAQ (reference sequence). Trimming left V 6 bases short and J 9 bases short, with 9 bases between. The CDR3 DNA reads as TGTGCCAGCAGGCAGGGCACTGAGCAGTTCTTC. Its translation: CASRQGTEQFF.

The genes are TRBV5-6 and TRBJ2-5, with TRBD2 identical over 11 bases. There are 18 residues in the CDR3. The germline gives CDR1 SGHDT, CDR2 YYEEEE. Unmatched junction bases numbered 13, after V lost 4 bases and J lost 2 bases. The CDR3 bases are TGTGCCAGCAGCCAATTCTTACTAGCGGGGGTTTATCAAGAGACCCAGTACTTC. Encoded protein: CASSQFLLAGVYQETQYF.

CDR3 in DNA: TGTGCCAGCAGCACCTACCTGGGGCTTGGCACAGATACGCAGTATTTT. Translating gives CASSTYLGLGTDTQYF. The V gene is TRBV7-9, the J gene TRBJ2-3; possible D gene TRBD1, 5 bases. Trimming stripped 5 bases from V and 1 base from J, with 16 bases between. From germline, CDR1 is SEHNR and CDR2 FQNEAQ (reference sequence). The CDR3 totals 16 residues.

The chain has TRBV7-2 and TRBJ1-4; TRBD1 might be the D (5 bases). The CDR3 covers 15 residues. V lost 1 base, J lost 8 bases, and 14 bases lay in between. Per the germline V gene, CDR1 is SGHTA and CDR2 is FQGNSA. The CDR3 DNA reads TGTGCCAGCAGCTTAGGTGGAGCTCCAGGGGAAAAACTGTTTTTT. This translates into CASSLGGAPGEKLFF.

The chain has TRBV21-1 and TRBJ2-3; TRBD2 was called by the table and not checked on the DNA. TRBV21-1 is a recognized pseudogene. CDR3 size: 15 residues. This chain's CDR3 is CASSATREITDTQYF. The CDR3 DNA reads as TGTGCCAGCAGCGCCACACGGGAGATCACAGATACGCAGTATTTT.

The rearrangement links TRBV7-2 to TRBJ2-7; TRBD2 matches 8 bases. The CDR3 covers 13 residues. With V trimmed by 3 bases and J by 7 bases, 5 bases remained unmatched. From germline, CDR1 is SGHTA and CDR2 FQGNSA. CDR3 DNA: TGTGCCAGCAGCTTCCGGACGGGAGGGGAGCAGTACTTC. Residues: CASSFRTGGEQYF.

The chain couples TRBV4-1 to TRBJ2-7, with 9 positions matching TRBD2. V was pared by 0 bases and J by 2 bases, with 5 bases of the junction left unmatched. The length of the CDR3 is 16 residues. Germline CDR1 reads MGHRA; CDR2 reads YSYEKL. For the CDR3, the DNA is TGCGCCAGCAGCCAAGAGACTAGCGGTATAACCTACGAGCAGTACTTC. This sequence encodes CASSQETSGITYEQYF.

This clone was observed a single time. The chain is built from TRBV11-2 and TRBJ1-1, with D unclear. This CDR3 contains 13 residues. V lost 2 bases and J lost 3, with 7 bases in between. Germline assignment: CDR1 SGHAT and CDR2 FQNNGV. CDR3 sequence reads: CASSLTGYTEAFF. CDR3 DNA: TGTGCCAGCAGCTTAACGGGGTACACTGAAGCTTTCTTT.

This rearrangement joins TRBV28 to TRBJ1-1; a possible D gene is TRBD1 (6 bases). CDR3 size: 14 residues. Germline V CDR1 and CDR2: MDHEN, SYDVKM. V lost 4 bases, J lost 1 base, and 10 bases lay in between. The CDR3 DNA sequence: TGTGCCAGCAGTTGGGACATACAGAACACTGAAGCTTTCTTT. Translating gives CASSWDIQNTEAFF.

V is TRBV7-6 and J is TRBJ1-1; D uncertain. The CDR3 has 14 residues. CDR1 and CDR2 from the germline V gene are SGHVS and FNYEAQ. Trimming took 3 bases from V and 1 from J, leaving 9 bases between them. Here the CDR3 DNA reads TGTGCCAGCAGCTTGCGCCCGGGGAACACTGAAGCTTTCTTT. Translating it yields CASSLRPGNTEAFF.

V usage is TRBV7-8 and J usage is TRBJ2-7, with 10 positions matching TRBD1. V dropped 1 base and J dropped 5; count of bases not matched to a gene: 8. The CDR3 is made up of 16 amino acids. Germline V gene data show CDR1 as SGHVS and CDR2 as FQNEAQ. CDR3 in DNA: TGTGCCAGCAGCTTAGAAGGGACAGGGGTAGGTCACGAGCAGTACTTC. Translation: CASSLEGTGVGHEQYF. Based on the CDR3 plus reference TRBV7-8 and TRBJ2-7, the full variable domain is GAGVSQSPRYKVAKRGQDVALRCDPISGHVSLFWYQQALGQGPEFLTYFQNEAQLDKSGLPSDRFFAERPEGSVSTLKIQRTQQEDSAVYLCASSLEGTGVGHEQYFGPGTRLTVT.